What follows describes a single TCR beta chain. The CDR3 totals 14 residues. The germline V gene encodes CDR1 LNHDA and CDR2 SQIVND (reference sequence). J lost 6 bases, V lost 6 bases, and 7 bases had no gene match. The data were obtained in a study of blood T cell repertoires in COVID-19. About the research overall: Samples came from the United States, Italy and Spain, spanning acute and convalescent COVID-19. Sample material is recorded as cDNA or gDNA derived from T cells, B-cell-depleted T cells, or PBMCs.

In the authors' methods: Amplification with reference gene primers provided the estimates of nucleated cell counts. Assay used: immunoSEQ multiplex PCR; TCRdb lists only in-frame clones, some missing. The V and J calls and clone size are taken from that table; D and trimming were inferred from the DNA. The repertoire holds about 90,000 clones, around 81% seen once, with about 12% in the top ten. The source is a woman in her 70s with active or convalescent COVID-19. The chain uses TRBV19 and TRBJ2-2; 7 bases fit TRBD2. The material sequenced was peripheral blood. In nucleotides, the CDR3 is TGTGCCAGTAGCCGATTGGGGGGGGCCGGGGAGCTGTTTTTT. Amino acid sequence: CASSRLGGAGELFF.